These 14 T cell receptor beta chains came from one sample sequenced in a study of CD8+ T cells in alopecia areata. It was cDNA, reverse transcribed from extracted RNA, that served as the sequencing template. The method was immunoSEQ multiplex PCR; TCRdb's version includes in-frame clones alone and lacks a portion of them. The sample records around 190,000 clones, 45% to 65% being singletons. Regarding treatment: oral pan-JAK inhibitor, 5-10 mg twice daily. Sequencing was performed on CD4+ T cells sorted from blood, taken at week 4, from a patient treated with tofacitinib. These receptors were obtained from a human donor with alopecia areata.

V and J are TRBV7-8 and TRBJ2-5; perhaps TRBD2 as D (6 bases). Gene TRBJ2-7 matches the end of the DNA better, so the J call may be wrong. CDR1 is SGHVS, CDR2 FQNEAQ, per germline. The CDR3 covers 12 residues. CDR3 sequence (DNA): TGTGCCAGCAGCCTCCGGGGGTACGAGCAGTACTTC. It yields the protein CASSLRGYEQYF.

This chain connects TRBV29-1 to TRBJ2-7, with 7 bases fitting TRBD1. The J segment lost 1 base and the V segment lost 4 bases, leaving 4 bases of the junction unmatched. The V gene's germline CDR1 is SQVTM and CDR2 ANQGSEA. The CDR3 spans 13 residues. CDR3 DNA: TGCAGCGTTGTCCGGGACAGATCCTACGAGCAGTACTTC. Protein product: CSVVRDRSYEQYF.

This chain uses TRBV29-1 with TRBJ2-3, with 10 bases fitting TRBD2. The CDR3 sequence is 15 residues long. V shed 4 bases and J 4 bases; nucleotides not matched to a gene: 8. CDR1 and CDR2 from the germline V gene are SQVTM and ANQGSEA. This chain's CDR3 is CSVGASGGGADTQYF. CDR3 DNA sequence: TGCAGCGTTGGGGCTAGCGGGGGAGGAGCAGATACGCAGTATTTT.

A note on this clone: Other DNA sequences in the sample encode the same CDR3. This CDR3 is CASSPPTYEQYF. The CDR3 nucleotides read TGTGCCAGCAGCCCTCCGACCTACGAGCAGTACTTC. This chain links TRBV28 with TRBJ2-7; D unresolved. Germline assignment: CDR1 MDHEN and CDR2 SYDVKM. Trimming shortened V by 6 bases and J by 2 bases, and 8 bases separated the two germline ends. The CDR3 sequence is 12 residues long. The full variable domain, completed using reference TRBV28 and TRBJ2-7, is DVKVTQSSRYLVKRTGEKVFLECVQDMDHENMFWYRQDPGLGLRLIYFSYDVKMKEKGDIPEGYSVSREKKERFSLILESASTNQTSMYLCASSPPTYEQYFGPGTRLTVT.

This clone was seen ten or more times. The rearrangement uses TRBV14 and TRBJ2-5; 8 positions match TRBD2. Trimming took 4 bases from V and 2 from J; bases not matched to a gene: 9. This CDR3 spans 16 amino acids. The V gene's germline CDR1 is SGHDN and CDR2 FVKESK. The CDR3 loop is CASSRNSGTLQETQYF. CDR3 in DNA: TGTGCCAGCAGCCGGAATAGCGGGACCCTACAAGAGACCCAGTACTTC.

This clone has a handful of counts. The chain is built from TRBV6-1 and TRBJ2-1; the D call may be TRBD1 or TRBD2 (5 bases each). Germline V gene lookup returns CDR1 MNHNS and CDR2 SASEGT. V lost 5 bases to trimming and J lost 10 bases, with 15 bases between them. The CDR3 is made up of 13 amino acids. The CDR3 DNA reads TGTGCCAGCAGTCCAACGGGACGGCCGGAGCAGTTCTTC. Translation gives CASSPTGRPEQFF.

The chain couples TRBV7-2 to TRBJ2-1; TRBD1 matches 9 bases. CDR1 is SGHTA, CDR2 FQGNSA, per germline. CDR3 size: 15 residues. The V segment lost 7 bases and the J segment 7 bases; nucleotides outside the gene matches: 11. The chain's CDR3 is CASKDRDRALNEQFF. CDR3 coding DNA: TGTGCCAGCAAGGACCGGGACAGGGCCTTGAATGAGCAGTTCTTC.

The chain couples TRBV5-1 to TRBJ2-6, with 12 bases lining up with TRBD1. CDR1 SGHRS and CDR2 YFSETQ come from the germline V gene. V shed 4 bases, J shed 2 bases, and the junction held 4 bases outside the gene matches. The CDR3 consists of 17 residues. The CDR3 loop is CASSPGQGAPGANVLTF. In DNA form, the CDR3 reads TGCGCCAGCAGCCCGGGACAGGGGGCCCCTGGGGCCAACGTCCTGACTTTC.

This chain joins TRBV6-1 and TRBJ2-7, with unresolved D. The CDR3 is made up of 14 amino acids. Trimming took off 3 bases at V and 1 base at J, with 10 bases between the two ends. CDR1 MNHNS and CDR2 SASEGT come from the germline V gene. CDR3 bases: TGTGCCAGCAGTGAGCCCCCCGAGTCCTACGAGCAGTACTTC. It encodes CASSEPPESYEQYF.

V gene TRBV5-1 combines with J gene TRBJ1-5; tentative D call: TRBD1 (5 bases). V gave up 4 bases and J gave up 10 bases, with 21 bases separating them. Germline V CDR1 and CDR2: SGHRS, YFSETQ. The CDR3 is 15 residues long. CDR3 DNA: TGCGCCAGCAGCCTAGGGACGGGGAAAGGTGAACCCCAGCATTTT. This gives the protein CASSLGTGKGEPQHF.

This clone came up once. V is TRBV25-1 and J is TRBJ2-3; D perhaps matches TRBD1 (5 bases). The CDR3 runs 16 residues. The V end was cut by 0 bases, the J end by 0 bases, with 10 bases between. In germline, CDR1 is MGHDK, CDR2 SYGVNS. CDR3 in DNA: TGTGCCAGCAGTGAATACGGCAGGGTGAGCACAGATACGCAGTATTTT. Its protein is CASSEYGRVSTDTQYF.

This clone was seen more than once but under ten times. The chain employs TRBV6-1 and TRBJ2-5; no firm D call. Trimming stripped 6 bases from V and 4 bases from J, with 15 bases between. The CDR3 consists of 14 residues. The V gene's germline CDR1 is MNHNS and CDR2 SASEGT. In DNA form, the CDR3 reads TGTGCCAGCAGACCACTCAGAGGCTCAGAGACCCAGTACTTC. Translating gives CASRPLRGSETQYF.

The genes are TRBV4-1 and TRBJ1-1; D is unresolved. This CDR3 comprises 13 residues. Germline V CDR1 and CDR2: MGHRA, YSYEKL. The V end was cut by 4 bases, the J end by 4 bases, with 10 bases between. CDR3 in amino acids: CASSPAGSTEAFF. The CDR3 DNA reads as TGCGCCAGCAGCCCAGCCGGTTCCACTGAAGCTTTCTTT.

The rearrangement joins TRBV20-1 to TRBJ2-3; no clear D. V lost 5 bases, J lost 6 bases, and 6 bases lay in between. The germline CDR1 and CDR2 sequences are DFQATT and SNEGSKA (reference sequence). CDR3 length equals 10 residues. The CDR3 region is CSARGDTQYF. DNA of the CDR3: TGCAGTGCTCGCGGCGATACGCAGTATTTT.